This T cell receptor beta chain stems from a study of T cell responses to AZD1222 COVID-19 vaccine. V lost 5 bases to trimming and J lost 3 bases, with 10 bases between them. CDR1 is MDHEN and CDR2 is SYDVKM in the germline V gene. This CDR3 spans 13 amino acids. Study-level findings and limits: Females outnumbered males among donors, who were mostly white British; clonal diversity was possibly underestimated. Repertoires were collected only later (after the peak T cell response had occurred). Vaccine-associated CD4 TCRs ranged over spike, dominating at 160-218 and 743-854.

Second-dose schedules of about 4 or about 12 weeks were combined. The repertoire was sequenced with immunoSEQ multiplex PCR; TCRdb's copy has only in-frame clones and lacks some. The sample has 100,000 to 150,000 clones, approximately 80% seen once. This clone has only one observation. The antigen remains unidentified. Sequences were derived from peripheral blood, sampled 28 days after the second AZD1222 dose. The V gene is TRBV28, the J gene TRBJ1-2; the D is unclear. The sequence was collected from an adult who received the AZD1222 COVID-19 vaccine. The CDR3 sequence is CASSIGTYYGYTF. CDR3 in DNA: TGTGCCAGCAGTATCGGCACTTACTATGGCTACACCTTC.